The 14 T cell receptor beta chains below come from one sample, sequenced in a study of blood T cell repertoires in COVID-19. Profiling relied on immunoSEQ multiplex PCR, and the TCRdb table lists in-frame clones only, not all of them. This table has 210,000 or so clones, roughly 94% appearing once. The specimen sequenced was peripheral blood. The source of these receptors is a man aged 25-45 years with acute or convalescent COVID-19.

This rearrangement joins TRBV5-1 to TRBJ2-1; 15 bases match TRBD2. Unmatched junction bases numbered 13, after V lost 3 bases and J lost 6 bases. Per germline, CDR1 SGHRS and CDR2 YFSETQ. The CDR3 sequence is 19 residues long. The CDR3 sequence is CASSSPPGLAGGLTNEQFF. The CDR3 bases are TGCGCCAGCAGCTCCCCCCCGGGACTAGCGGGGGGACTCACCAATGAGCAGTTCTTC.

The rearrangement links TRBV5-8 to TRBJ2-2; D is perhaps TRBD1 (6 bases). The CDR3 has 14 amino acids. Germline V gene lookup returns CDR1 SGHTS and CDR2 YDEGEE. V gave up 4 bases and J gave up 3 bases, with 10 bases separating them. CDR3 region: CASSMTGHTGELFF. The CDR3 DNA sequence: TGTGCCAGCAGCATGACAGGTCACACCGGGGAGCTGTTTTTT.

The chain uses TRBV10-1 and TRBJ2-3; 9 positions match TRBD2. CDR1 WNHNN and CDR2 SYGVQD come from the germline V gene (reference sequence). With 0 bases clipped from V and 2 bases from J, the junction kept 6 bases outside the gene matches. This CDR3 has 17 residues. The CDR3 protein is CASSESSSGGFTDTQYF. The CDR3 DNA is TGCGCCAGCAGTGAGTCTAGTAGCGGGGGTTTCACAGATACGCAGTATTTT.

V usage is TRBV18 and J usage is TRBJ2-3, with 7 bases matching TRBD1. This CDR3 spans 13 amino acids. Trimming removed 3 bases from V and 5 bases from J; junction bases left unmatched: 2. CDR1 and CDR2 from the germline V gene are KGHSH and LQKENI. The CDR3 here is CASSPQGEDTQYF. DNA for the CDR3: TGTGCCAGCTCACCTCAGGGGGAAGATACGCAGTATTTT. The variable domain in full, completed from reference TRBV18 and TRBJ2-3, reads NAGVMQNPRHLVRRRGQEARLRCSPMKGHSHVYWYRQLPEEGLKFMVYLQKENIIDESGMPKERFSAEFPKEGPSILRIQQVVRGDSAAYFCASSPQGEDTQYFGPGTRLTVL.

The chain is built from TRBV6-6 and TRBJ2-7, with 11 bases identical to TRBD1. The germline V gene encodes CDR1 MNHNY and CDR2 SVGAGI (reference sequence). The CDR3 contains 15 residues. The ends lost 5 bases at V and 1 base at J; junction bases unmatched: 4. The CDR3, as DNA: TGTGCCAGCAGTGCGGGGACAGGGGGATCCTACGAGCAGTACTTC. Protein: CASSAGTGGSYEQYF.

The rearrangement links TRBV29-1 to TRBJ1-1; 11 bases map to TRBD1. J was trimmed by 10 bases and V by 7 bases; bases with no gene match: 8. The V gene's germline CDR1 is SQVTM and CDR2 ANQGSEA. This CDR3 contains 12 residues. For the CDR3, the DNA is TGCAGCGCCGACCGGACAGGGGGCCTAGCTTTCTTT. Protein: CSADRTGGLAFF.

For the CDR3, the DNA is TGTGCCAGCAGCCAAGTAGGGGGGGTAGCGGGGCAAGAGACCCAGTACTTC. Protein: CASSQVGGVAGQETQYF. The V and J genes are TRBV3-1 (or the pseudogene TRBV3-2) and TRBJ2-5, with 8 nucleotides matching TRBD2. The CDR3 is made up of 17 amino acids. CDR1 is LGHDT and CDR2 is YNNKEL in the germline V gene (reference sequence). V shed 1 base, J shed 2 bases, and the junction held 9 bases outside the gene matches.

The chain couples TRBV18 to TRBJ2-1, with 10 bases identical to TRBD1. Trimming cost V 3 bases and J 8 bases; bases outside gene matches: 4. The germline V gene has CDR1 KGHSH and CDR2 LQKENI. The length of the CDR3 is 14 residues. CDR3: CASSPWDRGDEQFF. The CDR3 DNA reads TGTGCCAGCTCACCTTGGGACAGGGGCGATGAGCAGTTCTTC.

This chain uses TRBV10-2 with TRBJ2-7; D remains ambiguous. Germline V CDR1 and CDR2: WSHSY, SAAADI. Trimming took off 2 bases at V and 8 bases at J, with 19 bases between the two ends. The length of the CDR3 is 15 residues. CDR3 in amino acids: CASSEVDSVSTKQYF. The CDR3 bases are TGCGCCAGCAGTGAGGTCGATTCGGTTAGCACGAAGCAGTACTTC.

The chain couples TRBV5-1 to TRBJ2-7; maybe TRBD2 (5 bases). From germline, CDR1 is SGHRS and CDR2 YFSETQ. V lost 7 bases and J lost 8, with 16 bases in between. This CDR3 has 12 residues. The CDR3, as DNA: TGCGCCAGCTATGGAACGAGCGGCCAGCAGTACTTC. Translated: CASYGTSGQQYF.

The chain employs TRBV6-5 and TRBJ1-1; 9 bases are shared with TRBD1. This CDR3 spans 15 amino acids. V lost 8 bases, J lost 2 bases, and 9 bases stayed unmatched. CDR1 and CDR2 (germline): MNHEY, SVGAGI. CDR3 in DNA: TGTGCCAGCCGGACAGGGGTCGGATCAAACACTGAAGCTTTCTTT. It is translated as CASRTGVGSNTEAFF.

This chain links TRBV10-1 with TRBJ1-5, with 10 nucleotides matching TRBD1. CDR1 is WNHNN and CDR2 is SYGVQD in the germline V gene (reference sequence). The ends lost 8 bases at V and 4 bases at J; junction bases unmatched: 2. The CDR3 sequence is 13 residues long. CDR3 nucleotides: TGCGCCAGCGGGGGACAGGGGAATCAGCCCCAGCATTTT. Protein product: CASGGQGNQPQHF.

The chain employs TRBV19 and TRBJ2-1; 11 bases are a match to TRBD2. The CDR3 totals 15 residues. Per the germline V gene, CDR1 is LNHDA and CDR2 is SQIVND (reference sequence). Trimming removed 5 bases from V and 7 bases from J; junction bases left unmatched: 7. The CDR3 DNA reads TGTGCCAGTAGTTTCACTAGCGGGAGAGGAAATGAGCAGTTCTTC. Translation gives CASSFTSGRGNEQFF.

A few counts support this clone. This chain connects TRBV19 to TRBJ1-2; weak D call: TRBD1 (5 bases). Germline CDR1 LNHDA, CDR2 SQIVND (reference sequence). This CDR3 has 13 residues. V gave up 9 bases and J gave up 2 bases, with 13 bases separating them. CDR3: CASAGQGNYGYTF. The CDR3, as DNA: TGTGCCAGCGCTGGGCAGGGAAACTATGGCTACACCTTC.